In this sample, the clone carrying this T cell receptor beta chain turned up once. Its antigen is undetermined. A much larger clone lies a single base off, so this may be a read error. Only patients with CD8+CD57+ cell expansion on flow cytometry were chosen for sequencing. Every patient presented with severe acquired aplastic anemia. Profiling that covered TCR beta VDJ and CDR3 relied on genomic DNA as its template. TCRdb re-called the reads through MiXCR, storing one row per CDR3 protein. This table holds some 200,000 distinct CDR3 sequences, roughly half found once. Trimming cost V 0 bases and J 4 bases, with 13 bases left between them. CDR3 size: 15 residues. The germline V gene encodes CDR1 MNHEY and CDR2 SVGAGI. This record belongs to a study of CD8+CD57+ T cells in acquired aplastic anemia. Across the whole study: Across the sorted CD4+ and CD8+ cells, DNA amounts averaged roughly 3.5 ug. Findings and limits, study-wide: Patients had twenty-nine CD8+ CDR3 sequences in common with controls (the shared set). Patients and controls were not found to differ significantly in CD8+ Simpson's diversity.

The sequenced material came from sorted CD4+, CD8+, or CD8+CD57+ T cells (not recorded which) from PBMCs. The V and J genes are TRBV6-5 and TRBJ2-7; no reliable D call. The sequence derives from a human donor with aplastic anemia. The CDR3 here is CASSYSRQANYEQYF. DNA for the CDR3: TGTGCCAGCAGTTACTCGCGGCAGGCTAATTACGAGCAGTACTTC.